This is a list of T cell receptor beta chains from one sample in a study of identical twins. TCRdb reprocessed the 5' RACE reads with MiXCR, giving one entry per CDR3 protein. Of 240,000 or so distinct CDR3 sequences listed, over 9.5% are singletons. These sequences were also reported in another study, on yellow fever vaccine responses in identical twins.

The specimen was memory (CD45RO+) T cells sorted from blood. These receptor sequences come from a woman aged 18-30 years in good health. Each CDR3 is given with its conserved first and last residue. Fields, in order: D gene, J gene, clone size, V gene, CDR3 DNA, CDR3 protein. The D gene is left open where the match is weak. Size is stated for part of the rows, as once, few or many counts, or as a class when the clone is expanded.

D gene: TRBD2; J gene: TRBJ2-1; clone size: -; V gene: TRBV10-3; CDR3 DNA: TGTGCCATCGCTAGGACTAGAAGTCTCGGCAATGAGCAGTTCTTC; CDR3 protein: CAIARTRSLGNEQFF
D gene: TRBD2; J gene: TRBJ2-7; clone size: many; V gene: TRBV20-1; CDR3 DNA: TGCAGTGCTAGAGTCGGGGGGGAGGTGTACGAGCAGTACTTC; CDR3 protein: CSARVGGEVYEQYF
D gene: -; J gene: TRBJ2-3; clone size: few; V gene: TRBV7-9; CDR3 DNA: TGTGCCAGCAGCTTACAGCAGGTCCAGCTGACAGATACGCAGTATTTT; CDR3 protein: CASSLQQVQLTDTQYF
D gene: -; J gene: TRBJ2-7; clone size: -; V gene: TRBV30; CDR3 DNA: TGTGCCTGGGAACCCGGACAATACGAGCAGTACTTC; CDR3 protein: CAWEPGQYEQYF
D gene: -; J gene: TRBJ2-7; clone size: few; V gene: TRBV12-3/TRBV12-4; CDR3 DNA: TGTGCCAGCAGTTCCCTTGAGGGTAGCGCCTACGAGCAGTACTTC; CDR3 protein: CASSSLEGSAYEQYF
D gene: -; J gene: TRBJ1-6; clone size: -; V gene: TRBV20-1; CDR3 DNA: TGCAGTGCTCGGCTACAGGAAATCTATAATTCACCCCTCCACTTT; CDR3 protein: CSARLQEIYNSPLHF
D gene: -; J gene: TRBJ2-5; clone size: -; V gene: TRBV6-1; CDR3 DNA: TGTGCCAGCAGTGACGTAATACAGGTTCGGGAGACCCAGTACTTC; CDR3 protein: CASSDVIQVRETQYF
D gene: -; J gene: TRBJ2-7; clone size: few; V gene: TRBV3-1; CDR3 DNA: TGTGCCAGCAGCCAAGGGGGGTTAGGAGGATACTACGAGCAGTACTTC; CDR3 protein: CASSQGGLGGYYEQYF
D gene: TRBD2; J gene: TRBJ2-1; clone size: -; V gene: TRBV18; CDR3 DNA: TGTGCCAGCTCACCATTAAGCCGCGGGAGGAACGACAATGAGCAGCTCTTC; CDR3 protein: CASSPLSRGRNDNEQLF
D gene: TRBD1; J gene: TRBJ2-7; clone size: -; V gene: TRBV20-1; CDR3 DNA: TGCAGTGCTAGATCCCTACAGGGGTCTCGCCATACCTACGAGCAGTACTTC; CDR3 protein: CSARSLQGSRHTYEQYF
D gene: TRBD1; J gene: TRBJ2-3; clone size: few; V gene: TRBV6-4; CDR3 DNA: TGTGCCAGCAGCCAAGACAGGGGCAACACAGATACGCAGTATTTT; CDR3 protein: CASSQDRGNTDTQYF
D gene: TRBD1; J gene: TRBJ1-5; clone size: few; V gene: TRBV19; CDR3 DNA: TGTGCCAGTAGCCCTGGTGACAGGGGGAACAATCAGCCCCAGCATTTT; CDR3 protein: CASSPGDRGNNQPQHF
D gene: TRBD2; J gene: TRBJ2-7; clone size: many; V gene: TRBV27; CDR3 DNA: TGTGCCAGCCGGCACATGGTAGCGGGTAGTGAGCAGTACTTC; CDR3 protein: CASRHMVAGSEQYF
D gene: TRBD1; J gene: TRBJ2-4; clone size: few; V gene: TRBV7-2; CDR3 DNA: TGTGCCAGCAGCTGGGACAGGGGACCAAACATTCAGTACTTC; CDR3 protein: CASSWDRGPNIQYF
D gene: -; J gene: TRBJ2-7; clone size: -; V gene: TRBV28; CDR3 DNA: TGTGCCAGCAGTCCCGTTGTTTTTATCGAGCAGTACTTC; CDR3 protein: CASSPVVFIEQYF
D gene: TRBD1; J gene: TRBJ1-2; clone size: many; V gene: TRBV4-3; CDR3 DNA: TGCGCCAGCAGCCAAGAACCCGGGACAGGCGACACCTTC; CDR3 protein: CASSQEPGTGDTF
D gene: -; J gene: TRBJ1-6; clone size: many; V gene: TRBV20-1; CDR3 DNA: TGCAGTGCTAGGGGCGGGTTAGAGGGTTCACCCCTCCACTTT; CDR3 protein: CSARGGLEGSPLHF
D gene: -; J gene: TRBJ2-7; clone size: many; V gene: TRBV5-1; CDR3 DNA: TGCGCCAGCAGCTTTTTTGATAGCGGCTTCTACGAGCAGTACTTC; CDR3 protein: CASSFFDSGFYEQYF